The TCR beta chain described here comes from a study of T cell responses to AZD1222 COVID-19 vaccine. General study results and limits: There were mostly white British donors and more females than males, and clonal diversity was possibly underestimated. Reports indicate that nearly half of spike-specific TCRs are directed at unmutated variant regions. Seropositive AZD1222 recipients at baseline numbered only five to seven.

Second doses at about 4 or about 12 weeks were pooled. This table comes from immunoSEQ multiplex PCR, and its TCRdb copy is limited to in-frame clones, with some not included. The sample includes approximately 120,000 clones, around 87% of them seen just once. There are 11 residues in the CDR3. Deletions cut 0 bases from V and 9 bases from J, with 9 bases between. Germline CDR1 and CDR2: GTSNPN and SVGIG (reference sequence). Note on this clone: What it recognizes is unknown.

The sequencing here drew on peripheral blood, taken 28 days after the second AZD1222 dose. The chain employs TRBV30 and TRBJ2-7; D might be TRBD2 (5 bases). The sequence was collected from an adult who received the AZD1222 COVID-19 vaccine. The CDR3 loop is CAWSVGAGQYF. DNA of the CDR3: TGTGCCTGGAGTGTAGGCGCGGGGCAGTACTTC. The complete variable domain, with remaining parts taken from reference TRBV30 and TRBJ2-7, reads SQTIHQWPATLVQPVGSPLSLECTVEGTSNPNLYWYRQAAGRGLQLLFYSVGIGQISSEVPQNLSASRPQDRQFILSSKKLLLSDSGFYLCAWSVGAGQYFGPGTRLTVT.